This TCR beta chain was recorded in a study of CD8 T cells in Susac syndrome (dated by TCRdb to between 2017 and 2020). Regarding the research as a whole: The study used repertoire sequencing to test whether antigen drove CD8+ T cell activation and differentiation in Susac syndrome.

For this clonotype: This receptor's antigen is unknown. Per-base quality was not reported, and no clone a single base away is much larger than it.

Broad study findings and their caveats: The TCR sequencing and HLA analysis was acknowledged to have included a relatively small number of individuals.

RNA was extracted with the RNeasy kit and 0.5 to 1 ug was reverse transcribed using random hexamers. The immunoSEQ multiplex PCR assay, which covers 54 Vbeta and 13 Jbeta segments, was used to amplify TCR beta CDR3 regions. To correct PCR amplification bias, a synthetic template baseline was used for both primer optimization and computational correction. As for the authors' bioinformatics: Reads were annotated to V, D and J genes per IMGT and analyzed with immunoSEQ Analyzer, keeping only productive sequences. Clonality was calculated as one minus the Shannon entropy normalized by log2 of the number of productive unique sequences. Public and private clones were assessed among the 100 most prevalent clones of each patient and control. Clones were defined as Susac-specific if absent from the healthy and MS cohorts, from 900 to 1,300 published viral clones and from other ImmuneACCESS disease sequences. TCRdb itself trimmed the public reads at Q25 with fastp, ran MiXCR and retained productive beta chains. Merged by CDR3 protein, the rows form single entries marked with the most common genes and DNA. The V and J calls and clone size come from TCRdb's table, not from the authors' own analysis. Within this sample are around 180,000 distinct CDR3 sequences, with almost 96% of them counted one time only. The ten top clones hold approximately 0.09% of the sample.

CDR1 and CDR2 are read off the germline V gene (reference sequence) as LNHDA and SQIVND. The CDR3 runs 12 amino acids, cysteine and phenylalanine included. Only CDR3 DNA is held: 36 bases, read in frame from base 1. V loses 7 bases of germline sequence and J loses 6 bases, and the interval between the two ends is 12 bases. Peripheral blood CD8+ and CD4+ T cells from healthy donors, Susac syndrome patients and multiple sclerosis patients were profiled using high-throughput TCR beta sequencing. Treatment-naive patients with stable or active relapsing-remitting disease fulfilling revised McDonald criteria were used as multiple sclerosis controls. Bulk CD8+ and CD4+ T cells were purified magnetically by negative isolation, whereas CD8+ TEMRA cells were enriched by FACS. Blood was drawn into EDTA tubes, processed within 24 hours, and PBMCs were isolated by density gradient centrifugation. PBMCs intended for TCR sequencing were cryopreserved in liquid nitrogen and were subsequently thawed in a 37 degrees C water bath. The sorted or isolated CD4+, CD8+ and CD8+ TEMRA cells reached a purity of at least 90%.

Material: CD4+ T cells from PBMCs. The TCR was taken from a human donor with multiple sclerosis. The sequence links TRBV19 to TRBJ1-2; possibly the D gene is TRBD1, per 5 matching bases. The DNA sequence is TGTGCCAGTACCGATCGGGGGGATGGCTACACCTTC. This sequence encodes CASTDRGDGYTF.